A single sample gave rise to the 9 T cell receptor beta chains below, sequenced in a study of technical replicates of blood from several donors. Assay: immunoSEQ multiplex PCR; the TCRdb copy retains only in-frame clones and omits some. Here the sample spans 45,000 to 55,000 clones, 94% being singletons. Sequencing was carried out using T cells isolated from PBMCs. The receptors were sampled from a human donor in good health.

V and J are TRBV6-5 and TRBJ2-4; D not resolved. The CDR3 is 14 amino acids. Trimming left V 2 bases short and J 3 bases short, with 8 bases between. CDR1 is MNHEY, CDR2 SVGAGI, per germline. Here the CDR3 reads CASSYGQYKNIQYF. DNA of the CDR3: TGTGCCAGCAGTTACGGGCAGTACAAAAACATTCAGTACTTC.

The chain combines TRBV28 with TRBJ2-1; 8 bases are a match to TRBD1. V shed 8 bases and J 1 base; nucleotides not matched to a gene: 10. This CDR3 spans 16 amino acids. CDR1 MDHEN and CDR2 SYDVKM come from the germline V gene. The CDR3 nucleotides read TGTGCCAGCGGGGGACAGGAGTTTTTTTCCTACAATGAGCAGTTCTTC. Translated: CASGGQEFFSYNEQFF.

The genes are TRBV5-6 and TRBJ2-5; 7 bases map to TRBD2. The CDR3 runs to 17 residues. Germline V gene data show CDR1 as SGHDT and CDR2 as YYEEEE. V lost 4 bases, J lost 0 bases, and 12 bases stayed unmatched. For the CDR3, the DNA is TGTGCCAGCAGCAGGCTAGCTATGGGGGGGTACCAAGAGACCCAGTACTTC. This gives the protein CASSRLAMGGYQETQYF.

The chain employs TRBV28 and TRBJ2-5, with 7 bases matching TRBD2. This CDR3 is built from 15 residues. Germline lookup yields CDR1 MDHEN and CDR2 SYDVKM. Losses at the gene ends were 3 bases for V and 1 base for J; bases not matched to a gene: 5. CDR3 DNA: TGTGCCAGCAGTTTGGTGTGGGAGGGCCAAGAGACCCAGTACTTC. Translation gives CASSLVWEGQETQYF.

The chain couples TRBV5-4 to TRBJ1-5; 10 positions agree with TRBD1. V lost 7 bases and J lost 7; bases outside the gene matches: 11. CDR3 size: 15 residues. Germline V gene sequence: CDR1 SGHNT, CDR2 YYREEE (reference sequence). The CDR3 region has the DNA TGTGCCAGCCACAACCGGGACAGGGGAGGCCAGCCCCAGCATTTT. This encodes CASHNRDRGGQPQHF.

The chain combines TRBV7-6 with TRBJ2-3, with TRBD1 identical over 7 bases. Germline V gene data show CDR1 as SGHVS and CDR2 as FNYEAQ. The CDR3 consists of 15 residues. The V and J ends lost 2 bases and 0 bases, in that order; junction bases with no gene match: 2. In DNA, the CDR3 is TGTGCCAGCAGCTTACAACAGGGGAGCACAGATACGCAGTATTTT. This codes for CASSLQQGSTDTQYF. Using reference TRBV7-6 and TRBJ2-3 for the parts outside the CDR3, the full variable domain is GAGVSQSPRYKVTKRGQDVALRCDPISGHVSLYWYRQALGQGPEFLTYFNYEAQQDKSGLPNDRFSAERPEGSISTLTIQRTEQRDSAMYRCASSLQQGSTDTQYFGPGTRLTVL.

The chain recombines TRBV18 with TRBJ2-7; 9 bases map to TRBD1. In germline, CDR1 is KGHSH, CDR2 LQKENI. The CDR3 sequence is 14 residues long. CDR3 region: CASTPGTGLNEQYF. The CDR3 region has the DNA TGTGCGTCCACCCCCGGGACAGGGCTCAACGAGCAGTACTTC.

The V call is TRBV5-1, the J call TRBJ1-1; 7 bases agree with TRBD1. V trimming: 0 bases; J trimming: 6 bases; junction bases outside the gene matches: 8. Germline values: CDR1 SGHRS, CDR2 YFSETQ. This CDR3 spans 15 amino acids. In nucleotides, the CDR3 is TGCGCCAGCAGCTTGGGAACAGGGGCAATGGCTGAAGCTTTCTTT. Protein product: CASSLGTGAMAEAFF.

The chain links TRBV11-3 to TRBJ2-2; possibly TRBD1 for D (5 bases). The CDR3 is 13 residues long. V was cut by 5 bases and J by 3 bases, with 7 bases left in between. CDR1 is SGHNT, CDR2 YENEEA, per germline. CDR3 bases: TGTGCCAGCAGCCCCAGGGACACCGGGGAGCTGTTTTTT. Amino acids: CASSPRDTGELFF.